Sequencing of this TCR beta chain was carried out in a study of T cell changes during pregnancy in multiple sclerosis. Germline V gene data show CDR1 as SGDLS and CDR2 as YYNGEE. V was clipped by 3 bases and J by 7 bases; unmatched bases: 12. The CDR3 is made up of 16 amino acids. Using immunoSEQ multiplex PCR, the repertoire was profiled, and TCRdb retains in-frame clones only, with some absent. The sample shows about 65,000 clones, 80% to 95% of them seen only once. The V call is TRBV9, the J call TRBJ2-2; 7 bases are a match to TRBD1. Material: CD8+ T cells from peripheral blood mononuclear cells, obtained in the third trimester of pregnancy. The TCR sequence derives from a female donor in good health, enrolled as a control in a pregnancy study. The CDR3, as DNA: TGTGCCAGCAGCGACCGTGACAGGGCCTACGTCGGGGAGCTGTTTTTT. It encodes CASSDRDRAYVGELFF. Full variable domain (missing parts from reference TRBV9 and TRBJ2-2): DSGVTQTPKHLITATGQRVTLRCSPRSGDLSVYWYQQSLDQGLQFLIQYYNGEERAKGNILERFSAQQFPDLHSELNLSSLELGDSALYFCASSDRDRAYVGELFFGEGSRLTVL.